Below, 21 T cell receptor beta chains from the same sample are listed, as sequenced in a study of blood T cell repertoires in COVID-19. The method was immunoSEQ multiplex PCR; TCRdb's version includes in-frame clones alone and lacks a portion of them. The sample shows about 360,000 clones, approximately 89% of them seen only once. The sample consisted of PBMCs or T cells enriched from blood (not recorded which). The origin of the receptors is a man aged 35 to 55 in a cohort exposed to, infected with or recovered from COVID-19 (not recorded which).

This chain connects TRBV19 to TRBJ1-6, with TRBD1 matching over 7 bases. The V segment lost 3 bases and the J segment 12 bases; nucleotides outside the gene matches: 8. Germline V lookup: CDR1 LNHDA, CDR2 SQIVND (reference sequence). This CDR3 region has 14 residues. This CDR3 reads CASSIFARTGPLHF. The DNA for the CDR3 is TGTGCCAGTAGTATTTTTGCCAGGACAGGACCCCTCCACTTT.

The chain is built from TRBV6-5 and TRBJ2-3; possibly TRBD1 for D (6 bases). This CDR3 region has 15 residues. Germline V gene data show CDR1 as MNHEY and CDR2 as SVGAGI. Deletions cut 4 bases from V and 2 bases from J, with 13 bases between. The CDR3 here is CASSFGTLFTDTQYF. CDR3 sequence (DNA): TGTGCCAGCAGTTTCGGGACACTATTCACAGATACGCAGTATTTT.

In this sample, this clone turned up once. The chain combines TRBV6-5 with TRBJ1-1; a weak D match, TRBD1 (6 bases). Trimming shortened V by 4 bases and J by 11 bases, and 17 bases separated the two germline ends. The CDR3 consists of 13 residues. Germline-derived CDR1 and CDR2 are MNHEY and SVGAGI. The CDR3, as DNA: TGTGCCAGCAGTTTTGGGGGCCCTGCCATGGCTTTCTTT. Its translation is CASSFGGPAMAFF.

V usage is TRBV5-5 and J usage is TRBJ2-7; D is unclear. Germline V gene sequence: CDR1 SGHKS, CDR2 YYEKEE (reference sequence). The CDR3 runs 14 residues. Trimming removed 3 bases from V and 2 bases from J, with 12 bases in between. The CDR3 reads CASSSLSRAYEQYF. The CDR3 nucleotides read TGTGCCAGCAGCTCGCTGTCCCGAGCCTACGAGCAGTACTTC.

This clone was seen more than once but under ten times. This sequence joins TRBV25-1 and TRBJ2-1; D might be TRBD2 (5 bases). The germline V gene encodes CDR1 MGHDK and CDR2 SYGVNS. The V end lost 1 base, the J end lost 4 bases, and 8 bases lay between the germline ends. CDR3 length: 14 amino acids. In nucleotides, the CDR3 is TGTGCCAGCAGTGAATTTCGGGGTTACAATGAGCAGTTCTTC. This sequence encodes CASSEFRGYNEQFF.

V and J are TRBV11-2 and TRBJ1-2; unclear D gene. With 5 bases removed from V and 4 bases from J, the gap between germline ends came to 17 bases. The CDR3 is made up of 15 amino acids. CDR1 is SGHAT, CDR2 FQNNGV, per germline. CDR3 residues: CASSTPSKPLYGYTF. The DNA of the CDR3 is TGTGCCAGCAGCACTCCAAGTAAACCACTCTATGGCTACACCTTC. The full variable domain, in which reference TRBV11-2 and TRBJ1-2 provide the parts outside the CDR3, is EAGVAQSPRYKIIEKRQSVAFWCNPISGHATLYWYQQILGQGPKLLIQFQNNGVVDDSQLPKDRFSAERLKGVDSTLKIQPAKLEDSAVYLCASSTPSKPLYGYTFGSGTRLTVV.

CDR3 sequence (DNA): TGTGCCAGCAGCACGGGACTAGCCTCCTACAATGAGCAGTTCTTC. Its translation: CASSTGLASYNEQFF. The chain employs TRBV5-4 and TRBJ2-1; 9 bases align to TRBD2. The V gene end was trimmed by 4 bases and the J gene end by 0 bases; junction bases not matched to a gene: 2. The CDR3 has 15 residues. Germline CDR1 reads SGHNT; CDR2 reads YYREEE (reference sequence).

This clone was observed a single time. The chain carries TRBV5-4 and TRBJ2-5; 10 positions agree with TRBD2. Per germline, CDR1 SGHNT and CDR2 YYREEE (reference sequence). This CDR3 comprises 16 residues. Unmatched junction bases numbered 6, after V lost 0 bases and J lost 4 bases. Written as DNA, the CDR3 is TGTGCCAGCAGCTTGGGAGCTAGCGGGAGTACAGAGACCCAGTACTTC. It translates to CASSLGASGSTETQYF.

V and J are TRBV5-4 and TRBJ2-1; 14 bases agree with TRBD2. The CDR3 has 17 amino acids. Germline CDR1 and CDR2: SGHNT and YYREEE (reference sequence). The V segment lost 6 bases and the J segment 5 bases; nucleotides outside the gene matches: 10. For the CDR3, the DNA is TGTGCCAGCACCCCGGGACTAGCGGGAGTATGGGACAATGAGCAGTTCTTC. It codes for CASTPGLAGVWDNEQFF.

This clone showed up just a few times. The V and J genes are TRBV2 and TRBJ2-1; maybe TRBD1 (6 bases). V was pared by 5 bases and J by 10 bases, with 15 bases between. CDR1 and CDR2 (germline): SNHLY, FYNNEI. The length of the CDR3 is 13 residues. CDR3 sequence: CASSMGRGREQFF. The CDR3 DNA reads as TGTGCCAGCAGTATGGGTAGGGGGAGAGAGCAGTTCTTC.

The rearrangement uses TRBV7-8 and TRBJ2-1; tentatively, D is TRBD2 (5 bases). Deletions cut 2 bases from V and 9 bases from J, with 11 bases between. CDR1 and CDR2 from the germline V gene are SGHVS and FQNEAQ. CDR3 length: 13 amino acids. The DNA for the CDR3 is TGTGCCAGCAGCTTAAGGGAGAATGGTGAGCAGTTCTTC. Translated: CASSLRENGEQFF.

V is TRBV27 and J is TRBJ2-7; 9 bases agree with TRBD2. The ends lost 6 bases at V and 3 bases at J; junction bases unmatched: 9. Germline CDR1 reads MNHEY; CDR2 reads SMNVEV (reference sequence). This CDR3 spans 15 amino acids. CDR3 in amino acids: CASSIAGTSIYEQYF. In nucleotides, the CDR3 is TGTGCCAGCAGCATAGCCGGGACTAGCATCTACGAGCAGTACTTC.

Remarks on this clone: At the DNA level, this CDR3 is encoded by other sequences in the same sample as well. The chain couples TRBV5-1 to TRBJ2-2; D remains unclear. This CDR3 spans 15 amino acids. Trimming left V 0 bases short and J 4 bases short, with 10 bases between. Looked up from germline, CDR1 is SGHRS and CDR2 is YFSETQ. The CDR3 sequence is CASSLGSSSTGELFF. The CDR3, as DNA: TGCGCCAGCAGCTTGGGGTCCTCGAGCACCGGGGAGCTGTTTTTT. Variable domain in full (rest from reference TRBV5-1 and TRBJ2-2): KAGVTQTPRYLIKTRGQQVTLSCSPISGHRSVSWYQQTPGQGLQFLFEYFSETQRNKGNFPGRFSGRQFSNSRSEMNVSTLELGDSALYLCASSLGSSSTGELFFGEGSRLTVL.

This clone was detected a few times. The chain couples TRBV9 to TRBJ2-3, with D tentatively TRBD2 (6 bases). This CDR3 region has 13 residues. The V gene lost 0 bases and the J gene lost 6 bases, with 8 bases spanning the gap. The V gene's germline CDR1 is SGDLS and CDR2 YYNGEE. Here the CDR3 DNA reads TGTGCCAGCAGCGTAGCGGGAGAGGATACGCAGTATTTT. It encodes CASSVAGEDTQYF.

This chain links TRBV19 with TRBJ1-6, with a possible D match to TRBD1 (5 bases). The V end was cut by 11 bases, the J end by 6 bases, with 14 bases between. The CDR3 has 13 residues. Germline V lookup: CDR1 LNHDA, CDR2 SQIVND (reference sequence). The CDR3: CASTGTLNSPLHF. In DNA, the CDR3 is TGTGCCTCAACCGGGACTCTTAATTCACCCCTCCACTTT.

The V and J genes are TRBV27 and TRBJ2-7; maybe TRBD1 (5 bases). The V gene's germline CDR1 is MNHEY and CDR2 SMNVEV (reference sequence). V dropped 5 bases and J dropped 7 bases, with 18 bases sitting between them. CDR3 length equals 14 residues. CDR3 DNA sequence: TGTGCCAGCAGTCCCTGGGGCCGGCCTGGAGAGCAGTACTTC. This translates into CASSPWGRPGEQYF.

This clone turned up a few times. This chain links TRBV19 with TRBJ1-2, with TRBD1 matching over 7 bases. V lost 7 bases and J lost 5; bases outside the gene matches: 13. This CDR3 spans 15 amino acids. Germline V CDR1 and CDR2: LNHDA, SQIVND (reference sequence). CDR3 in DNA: TGTGCCAGTACCACCCCGGGACAGATGCCATATGGCTACACCTTC. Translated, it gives CASTTPGQMPYGYTF.

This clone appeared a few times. Here the CDR3 reads CASSVREYDEQYF. DNA for the CDR3: TGCGCCAGCAGTGTTCGGGAGTACGACGAGCAGTACTTC. This chain joins TRBV10-2 and TRBJ2-7, with D possibly TRBD2 on 6 matching bases. The germline V gene has CDR1 WSHSY and CDR2 SAAADI. The ends were cut back, 4 bases at V and 5 bases at J, with 12 bases in the middle. The CDR3 has 13 residues.

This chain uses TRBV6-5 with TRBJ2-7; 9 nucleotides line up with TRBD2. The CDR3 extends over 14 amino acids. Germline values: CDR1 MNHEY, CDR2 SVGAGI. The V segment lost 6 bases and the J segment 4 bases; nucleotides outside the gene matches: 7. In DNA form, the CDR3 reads TGTGCCAGCAGGGATGGGACTAGCAGGTACGAGCAGTACTTC. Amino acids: CASRDGTSRYEQYF.

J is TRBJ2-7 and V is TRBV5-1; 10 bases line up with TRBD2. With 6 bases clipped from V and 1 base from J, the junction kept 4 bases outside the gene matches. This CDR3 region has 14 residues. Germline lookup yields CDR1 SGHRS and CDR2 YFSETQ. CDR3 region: CASKRTSGSYEQYF. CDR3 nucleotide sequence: TGCGCCAGCAAGAGGACTAGCGGTTCCTACGAGCAGTACTTC.

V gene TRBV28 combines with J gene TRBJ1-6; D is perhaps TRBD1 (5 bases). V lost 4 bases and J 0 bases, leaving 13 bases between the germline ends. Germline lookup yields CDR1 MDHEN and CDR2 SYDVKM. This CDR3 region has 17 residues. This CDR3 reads CASSSRDSSSYNSPLHF. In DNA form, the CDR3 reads TGTGCCAGCAGTTCCCGGGACTCAAGCTCCTATAATTCACCCCTCCACTTT. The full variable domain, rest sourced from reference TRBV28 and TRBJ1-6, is DVKVTQSSRYLVKRTGEKVFLECVQDMDHENMFWYRQDPGLGLRLIYFSYDVKMKEKGDIPEGYSVSREKKERFSLILESASTNQTSMYLCASSSRDSSSYNSPLHFGNGTRLTVT.